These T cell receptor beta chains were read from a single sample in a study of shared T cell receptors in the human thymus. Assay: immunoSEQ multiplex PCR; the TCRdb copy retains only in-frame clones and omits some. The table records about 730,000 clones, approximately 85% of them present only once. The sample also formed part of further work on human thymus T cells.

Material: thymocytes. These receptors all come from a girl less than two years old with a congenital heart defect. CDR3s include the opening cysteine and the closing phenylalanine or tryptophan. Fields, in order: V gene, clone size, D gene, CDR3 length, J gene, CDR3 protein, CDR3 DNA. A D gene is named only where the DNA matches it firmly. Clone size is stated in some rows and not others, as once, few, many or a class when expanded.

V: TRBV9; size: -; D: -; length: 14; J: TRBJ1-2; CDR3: CASSVDRDDYGYTF; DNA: TGTGCCAGCAGCGTAGACAGGGACGACTATGGCTACACCTTC
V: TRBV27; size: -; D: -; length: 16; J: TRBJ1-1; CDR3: CASSLFQGSGNTEAFF; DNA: TGTGCCAGCAGTTTATTTCAGGGGTCAGGGAACACTGAAGCTTTCTTT
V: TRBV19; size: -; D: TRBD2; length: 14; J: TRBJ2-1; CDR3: CASSISGGSNEQFF; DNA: TGTGCCAGTAGTATATCGGGAGGGAGCAATGAGCAGTTCTTC
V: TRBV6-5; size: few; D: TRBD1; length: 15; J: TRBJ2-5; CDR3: CASSRKGQGAETQYF; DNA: TGTGCCAGCAGCAGGAAAGGACAGGGGGCAGAGACCCAGTACTTC
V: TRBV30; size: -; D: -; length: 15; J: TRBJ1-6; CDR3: CAWSPRTDRNSPLHF; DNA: TGTGCCTGGAGTCCGAGGACAGACCGAAATTCACCCCTCCACTTT
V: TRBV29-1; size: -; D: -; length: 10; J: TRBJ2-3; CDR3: CSVVVYTQYF; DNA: TGCAGCGTTGTAGTATATACGCAGTATTTT
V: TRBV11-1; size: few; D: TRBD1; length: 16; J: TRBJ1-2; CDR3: CASSGTGTGGNYGYTF; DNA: TGTGCCAGCAGCGGAACCGGGACAGGGGGCAACTATGGCTACACCTTC
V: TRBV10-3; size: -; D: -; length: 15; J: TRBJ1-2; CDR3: CAISESTRDRGGYTF; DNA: TGTGCCATCAGTGAGTCGACCAGAGATCGAGGTGGCTACACCTTC
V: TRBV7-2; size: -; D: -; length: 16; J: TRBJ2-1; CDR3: CASEPIYPPGDVEQFF; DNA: TGTGCCAGCGAACCAATCTACCCCCCAGGGGATGTCGAGCAGTTCTTC
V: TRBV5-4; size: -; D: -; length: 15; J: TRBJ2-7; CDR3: CASSLGVLRTYEQYF; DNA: TGTGCCAGCAGCTTGGGGGTTTTGAGGACCTACGAGCAGTACTTC
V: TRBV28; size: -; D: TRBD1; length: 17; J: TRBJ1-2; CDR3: CASRLPGLQGADYGYTF; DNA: TGTGCCAGCCGCCTTCCAGGGCTACAGGGGGCGGACTATGGCTACACCTTC
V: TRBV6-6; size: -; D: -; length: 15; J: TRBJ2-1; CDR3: CASSYSWGRLGEQFF; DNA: TGTGCCAGCAGTTACTCCTGGGGGCGGTTGGGTGAGCAGTTCTTC
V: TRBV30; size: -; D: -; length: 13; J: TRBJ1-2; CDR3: CAWSVRRTYGYTF; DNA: TGTGCCTGGAGTGTACGACGGACATATGGCTACACCTTC
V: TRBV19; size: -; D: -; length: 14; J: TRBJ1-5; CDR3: CASSTGNSNQPQHF; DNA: TGTGCCAGTAGTACGGGGAATAGCAATCAGCCCCAGCATTTT
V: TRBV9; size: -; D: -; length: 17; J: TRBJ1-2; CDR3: CASSVSKPSGDHNGYTF; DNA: TGTGCCAGCAGCGTCTCAAAACCCTCAGGGGATCATAATGGCTACACCTTC
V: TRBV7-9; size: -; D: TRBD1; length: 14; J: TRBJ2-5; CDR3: CASSPGTGEETQYF; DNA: TGTGCCAGCAGCCCCGGGACAGGGGAAGAGACCCAGTACTTC
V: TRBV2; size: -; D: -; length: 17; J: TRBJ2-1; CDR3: CASSEFRTSILYNEQFF; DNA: TGTGCCAGCAGTGAATTCCGGACAAGCATCCTATACAATGAGCAGTTCTTC
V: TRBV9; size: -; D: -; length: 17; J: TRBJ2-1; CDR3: CASSPNTRHFSYNEQFF; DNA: TGTGCCAGCAGCCCCAACACTAGACATTTCTCCTACAATGAGCAGTTCTTC
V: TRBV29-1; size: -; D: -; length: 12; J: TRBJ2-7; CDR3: CSVEVSSYEQYF; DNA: TGCAGCGTTGAAGTCAGCTCCTACGAGCAGTACTTC
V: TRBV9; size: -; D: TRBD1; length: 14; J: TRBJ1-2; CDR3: CASRKGQAPYGYTF; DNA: TGTGCCAGCAGAAAAGGACAGGCCCCCTATGGCTACACCTTC
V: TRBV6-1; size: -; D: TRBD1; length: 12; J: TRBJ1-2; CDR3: CASRAQDRVATF; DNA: TGTGCCAGCAGGGCTCAAGACAGGGTGGCCACCTTC
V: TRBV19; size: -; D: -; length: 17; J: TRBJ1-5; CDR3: CASRTPRGGLSNQPQHF; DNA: TGTGCCAGTAGGACCCCCCGGGGGGGTCTAAGCAATCAGCCCCAGCATTTT
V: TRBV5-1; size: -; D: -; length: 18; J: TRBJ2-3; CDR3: CASSFFLITGTRTDTQYF; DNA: TGCGCCAGCAGCTTTTTTCTGATTACAGGCACACGCACAGATACGCAGTATTTT
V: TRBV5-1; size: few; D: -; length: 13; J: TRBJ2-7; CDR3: CASSLLTMGRQYF; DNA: TGCGCCAGCAGCTTGCTGACCATGGGCCGGCAGTACTTC
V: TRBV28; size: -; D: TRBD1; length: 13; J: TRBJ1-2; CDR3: CASSRQGYYGYTF; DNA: TGTGCCAGCAGTAGACAGGGGTACTATGGCTACACCTTC
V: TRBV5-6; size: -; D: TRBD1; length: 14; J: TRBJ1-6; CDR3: CASSFGQDNSPLHF; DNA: TGTGCCAGCAGCTTTGGACAGGACAATTCACCCCTCCACTTT
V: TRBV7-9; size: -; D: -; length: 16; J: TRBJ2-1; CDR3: CASSSNSGSHYNEQFF; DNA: TGTGCCAGCAGCTCGAACAGCGGGTCCCACTACAATGAGCAGTTCTTC
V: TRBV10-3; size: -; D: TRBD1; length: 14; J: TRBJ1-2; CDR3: CAISRQGSNYGYTF; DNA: TGTGCCATCTCGCGACAGGGCTCTAACTATGGCTACACCTTC
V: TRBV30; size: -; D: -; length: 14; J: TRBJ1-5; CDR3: CAWEGGRSNQPQHF; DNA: TGTGCCTGGGAGGGAGGGAGGAGCAATCAGCCCCAGCATTTT
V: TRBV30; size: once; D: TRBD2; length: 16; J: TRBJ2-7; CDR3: CAWSVVREGHDYEQYF; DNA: TGTGCCTGGAGTGTAGTCCGGGAGGGACATGACTACGAGCAGTACTTC
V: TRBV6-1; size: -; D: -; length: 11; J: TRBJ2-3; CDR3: CASSSYYTQYF; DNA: TGTGCCAGCAGTTCATACTATACGCAGTATTTT
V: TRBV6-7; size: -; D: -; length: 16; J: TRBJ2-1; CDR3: CASSPYDPAVYNEQFF; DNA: TGTGCCAGCAGCCCTTATGATCCGGCGGTCTACAATGAGCAGTTCTTC
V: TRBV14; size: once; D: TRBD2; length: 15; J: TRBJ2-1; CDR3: CASSYPSGGAKEQFF; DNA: TGTGCCAGCAGCTATCCTAGCGGGGGGGCTAAGGAGCAGTTCTTC
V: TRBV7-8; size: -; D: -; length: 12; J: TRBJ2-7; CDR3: CASSLQEPEQYF; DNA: TGTGCCAGCAGCCTACAGGAACCCGAGCAGTACTTC
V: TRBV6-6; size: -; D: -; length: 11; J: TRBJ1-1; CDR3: CASSRPEEAFF; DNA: TGTGCCAGCAGCCGTCCAGAAGAAGCTTTCTTT
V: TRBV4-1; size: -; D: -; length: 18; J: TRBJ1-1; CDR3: CASSQEAVTRGVNTEAFF; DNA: TGCGCCAGCAGCCAAGAAGCCGTCACCCGAGGTGTGAACACTGAAGCTTTCTTT
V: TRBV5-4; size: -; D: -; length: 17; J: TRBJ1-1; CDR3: CASSQEVRRDPNTEAFF; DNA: TGTGCCAGCAGCCAAGAAGTTCGGAGGGACCCGAACACTGAAGCTTTCTTT
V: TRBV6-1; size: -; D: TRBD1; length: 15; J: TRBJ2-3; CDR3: CASSLDREFTDTQYF; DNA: TGTGCCAGCAGCTTAGACAGGGAATTCACAGATACGCAGTATTTT
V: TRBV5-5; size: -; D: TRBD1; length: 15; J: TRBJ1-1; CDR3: CASSYGTGKNTEAFF; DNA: TGTGCCAGCAGCTATGGGACAGGAAAGAACACTGAAGCTTTCTTT
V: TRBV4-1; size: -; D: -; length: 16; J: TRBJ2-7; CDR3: CASSQERNGLSYEQYF; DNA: TGCGCCAGCAGCCAAGAGAGAAACGGACTTTCCTACGAGCAGTACTTC
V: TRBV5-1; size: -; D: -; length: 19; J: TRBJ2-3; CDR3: CASSPGPGGLISSTDTQYF; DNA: TGCGCCAGCAGCCCCGGCCCGGGGGGCCTTATTTCTAGCACAGATACGCAGTATTTT
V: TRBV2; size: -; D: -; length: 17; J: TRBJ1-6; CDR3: CASSESVCPGCHSPLHF; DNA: TGTGCCAGCAGTGAGTCGGTATGTCCGGGGTGCCATTCACCCCTCCACTTT
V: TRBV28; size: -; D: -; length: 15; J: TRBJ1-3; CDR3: CASRRQLSSGNTIYF; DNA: TGTGCCAGCAGAAGACAGCTGAGCTCTGGAAACACCATATATTTT
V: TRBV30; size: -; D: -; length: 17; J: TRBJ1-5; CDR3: CAWSVTPRDTNNQPQHF; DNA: TGTGCCTGGAGCGTGACCCCACGAGACACGAACAATCAGCCCCAGCATTTT
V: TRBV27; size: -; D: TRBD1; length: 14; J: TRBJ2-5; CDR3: CASSLRDRQETQYF; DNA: TGTGCCAGCAGTCTCCGGGACAGGCAAGAGACCCAGTACTTC
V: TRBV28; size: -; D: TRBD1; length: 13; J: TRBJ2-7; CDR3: CATTDRATYEQYF; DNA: TGTGCCACTACGGACAGGGCAACCTACGAGCAGTACTTC
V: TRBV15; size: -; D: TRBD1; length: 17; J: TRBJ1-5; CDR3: CATSTFPTGRSNQPQHF; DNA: TGTGCCACCAGCACCTTCCCGACAGGGAGAAGCAATCAGCCCCAGCATTTT
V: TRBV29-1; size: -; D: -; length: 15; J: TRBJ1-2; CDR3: CSVDIEGLDNYGYTF; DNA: TGCAGCGTCGACATTGAAGGACTCGATAACTATGGCTACACCTTC
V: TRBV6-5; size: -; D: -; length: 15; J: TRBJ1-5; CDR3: CASSRSGIPDQPQHF; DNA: TGTGCCAGCAGTCGCTCAGGGATCCCTGATCAGCCCCAGCATTTT
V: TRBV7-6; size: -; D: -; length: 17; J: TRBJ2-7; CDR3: CASSSQQGCVFAREQYF; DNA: TGTGCCAGCAGCTCCCAACAGGGCTGTGTATTTGCGAGAGAGCAGTACTTC
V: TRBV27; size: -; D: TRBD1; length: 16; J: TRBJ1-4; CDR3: CASSLTYRGANEKLFF; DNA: TGTGCCAGCAGTCTAACATACAGGGGAGCTAATGAAAAACTGTTTTTT
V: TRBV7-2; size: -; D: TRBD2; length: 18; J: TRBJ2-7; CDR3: CASSLEETSGAARGEQYF; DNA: TGTGCCAGCAGCTTAGAGGAGACTAGCGGGGCCGCCCGGGGAGAGCAGTACTTC
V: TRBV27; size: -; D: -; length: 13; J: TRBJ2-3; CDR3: CASSPTGVPTQYF; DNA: TGTGCCAGCAGCCCTACCGGAGTACCTACGCAGTATTTT
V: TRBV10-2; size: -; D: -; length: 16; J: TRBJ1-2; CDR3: CASTSGVPMRGYGYTF; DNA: TGCGCCAGCACCTCAGGGGTCCCCATGAGGGGCTATGGCTACACCTTC
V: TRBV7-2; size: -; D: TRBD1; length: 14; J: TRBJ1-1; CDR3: CASSPGTGDTEAFF; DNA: TGTGCCAGCAGCCCCGGGACAGGGGACACTGAAGCTTTCTTT
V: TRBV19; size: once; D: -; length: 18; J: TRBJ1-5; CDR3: CASSITGSIELINQPQHF; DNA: TGTGCCAGTAGTATAACAGGGTCGATTGAGCTAATCAATCAGCCCCAGCATTTT
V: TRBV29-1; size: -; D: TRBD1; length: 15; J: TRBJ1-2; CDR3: CSVGLDGTANYGYTF; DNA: TGCAGCGTTGGTTTGGACGGGACAGCCAACTATGGCTACACCTTC
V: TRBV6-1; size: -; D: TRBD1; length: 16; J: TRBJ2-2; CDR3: CASSAGTGSGTGELFF; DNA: TGTGCCAGCAGTGCTGGGACAGGGAGCGGCACCGGGGAGCTGTTTTTT
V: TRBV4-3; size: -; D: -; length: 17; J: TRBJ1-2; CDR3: CASSQAGASGASYGYTF; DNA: TGCGCCAGCAGCCAAGCAGGAGCCTCAGGGGCGAGCTATGGCTACACCTTC